Below, one TCR beta chain is given with its context. Antigen specificity is unknown. Time point of the sample: week 23, last vaccination. Each dose delivered 300 ug of mutant IDH1 20-mer peptide subcutaneously with imiquimod. Patients carried new grade 3 or 4 IDH1-mutant astrocytomas lacking nuclear ATRX. The data were taken from a study of a mutant IDH1 vaccine in newly diagnosed glioma. Study background: There were eight vaccinations for patients, given in weeks 1, 3, 5, 7, 11, 15, 19 and 23. Patients arrived already treated with radiotherapy, temozolomide, or both, most having had both. Points from the study as a whole: It was 93.3% of patients that developed vaccine-induced immune responses.

The method was immunoSEQ multiplex PCR; TCRdb's version includes in-frame clones alone and lacks a portion of them. The repertoire includes 65,000 or so clones, approximately 85% of them detected once, and 4% sits in the top ten. The germline V gene has CDR1 SGDLS and CDR2 YYNGEE. V lost 0 bases to trimming and J lost 4 bases, with 11 bases between them. The CDR3 loop spans 15 amino acids. The specimen was PBMCs, collected from a glioma patient whose treatment included an IDH1 peptide vaccine. The V call is TRBV9, the J call TRBJ2-1, with a possible D match to TRBD2 (5 bases). This clonotype was obtained from a man younger than 45 with glioma. CDR3 bases: TGTGCCAGCAGCGTAGCCGGGGAAAGTTACAATGAGCAGTTCTTC. It is translated as CASSVAGESYNEQFF.